The 31 T cell receptor beta chains reported below all come from one sample, sequenced in a study of blood T cell repertoires in COVID-19. Data came from immunoSEQ multiplex PCR; TCRdb stores just in-frame clones and leaves some out. Among just over 250,000 clones listed, over 75% were seen once. Material for sequencing was peripheral blood. The receptors come from a woman aged 65 to 85 with COVID-19, enrolled during active disease.

The V call is TRBV28, the J call TRBJ1-1; no clear D gene. Trimming took off 3 bases at V and 4 bases at J, with 6 bases between the two ends. CDR1 is MDHEN, CDR2 SYDVKM, per germline. CDR3 length: 12 amino acids. CDR3 residues: CASSLSFTEAFF. DNA of the CDR3: TGTGCCAGCAGTTTGTCGTTCACTGAAGCTTTCTTT. The full variable domain, its missing parts supplied by reference TRBV28 and TRBJ1-1, is DVKVTQSSRYLVKRTGEKVFLECVQDMDHENMFWYRQDPGLGLRLIYFSYDVKMKEKGDIPEGYSVSREKKERFSLILESASTNQTSMYLCASSLSFTEAFFGQGTRLTVV.

This clone was detected once. The DNA of the CDR3 is TGTGCCAGCAGCTTAGGGGACAGGGCCCACTCACCCCTCCACTTT. This codes for CASSLGDRAHSPLHF. The chain has TRBV11-2 and TRBJ1-6; 9 positions agree with TRBD1. The CDR3 spans 15 residues. The germline CDR1 and CDR2 sequences are SGHAT and FQNNGV. The V gene end was trimmed by 1 base and the J gene end by 10 bases; junction bases not matched to a gene: 5.

The rearrangement joins TRBV28 to TRBJ1-2; 7 bases fit TRBD1. The germline V gene has CDR1 MDHEN and CDR2 SYDVKM. J gave up 1 base and V 3 bases, and 2 bases lay outside the gene matches. CDR3 length equals 14 residues. The CDR3 DNA sequence: TGTGCCAGCAGTTTTGACAGGGATAACTATGGCTACACCTTC. Its translation: CASSFDRDNYGYTF.

The chain recombines TRBV11-3 with TRBJ1-1; D uncertain. CDR1 and CDR2 (germline): SGHNT, YENEEA. This CDR3 region has 11 residues. Deletions cut 6 bases from V and 6 bases from J, with 8 bases between. CDR3 DNA: TGTGCCAGCAGTTACGGGGCTGAAGCTTTCTTT. Translating it yields CASSYGAEAFF.

The chain combines TRBV15 with TRBJ1-3; D unclear. With 1 base removed from V and 4 bases from J, the gap between germline ends came to 11 bases. Germline V CDR1 and CDR2: LNHNV, YYDKDF (reference sequence). The CDR3 is 15 residues long. The CDR3 DNA sequence: TGTGCCACCAGCAGAGCTACTCTCCCAGGAAACACCATATATTTT. This gives the protein CATSRATLPGNTIYF.

This clone has more than one count but fewer than ten. The chain links TRBV7-2 to TRBJ2-1; 8 bases fit TRBD2. Germline CDR1 reads SGHTA; CDR2 reads FQGNSA. This CDR3 comprises 15 residues. V lost 5 bases, J lost 4 bases, and 7 bases stayed unmatched. CDR3 sequence (DNA): TGTGCCAGCAGCCAAGCGGGAGTTCAGTACAATGAGCAGTTCTTC. It yields the protein CASSQAGVQYNEQFF.

The chain links TRBV5-1 to TRBJ1-6, with 7 bases aligning to TRBD1. Losses at the gene ends were 2 bases for V and 10 bases for J; bases not matched to a gene: 9. The CDR3 is 15 residues long. Looked up from germline, CDR1 is SGHRS and CDR2 is YFSETQ. CDR3 residues: CASSLQGFLGSPLHF. DNA of the CDR3: TGCGCCAGCAGCTTACAGGGGTTCCTTGGATCACCCCTCCACTTT.

A note on this clone: Other DNA sequences within the sample encode an identical CDR3. The chain employs TRBV7-6 and TRBJ2-7; D is uncertain. Trimming removed 5 bases at V and 0 bases at J, with 8 bases between. In germline, CDR1 is SGHVS, CDR2 FNYEAQ. The CDR3 sequence is 13 residues long. The CDR3 loop is CASSLHSSYEQYF. CDR3 in DNA: TGTGCCAGCAGCCTCCACAGCTCCTACGAGCAGTACTTC.

This clone was detected only once. The gene calls are TRBV27 and TRBJ1-2; D not certain. Per germline, CDR1 MNHEY and CDR2 SMNVEV (reference sequence). This CDR3 is 14 amino acids long. Trimming shortened V by 2 bases and J by 2 bases, and 9 bases separated the two germline ends. CDR3 sequence: CASSLRQRNYGYTF. The CDR3 DNA follows: TGTGCCAGCAGTTTACGGCAGCGAAACTATGGCTACACCTTC.

The V gene is TRBV3-1 (or the pseudogene TRBV3-2), the J gene TRBJ2-3; D remains unclear. There are 15 residues in the CDR3. V lost 1 base, J lost 4 bases, and 12 bases lay in between. The germline V gene has CDR1 LGHDT and CDR2 YNNKEL (reference sequence). This chain's CDR3 is CASSQGTDRADTQYF. The CDR3 coding sequence is TGTGCCAGCAGCCAAGGTACCGACCGGGCAGATACGCAGTATTTT.

The chain recombines TRBV5-1 with TRBJ1-1; D unresolved. The length of the CDR3 is 14 residues. Trimming cost V 8 bases and J 1 base, with 15 bases left between them. Germline CDR1 and CDR2: SGHRS and YFSETQ. CDR3 loop: CASRPSVTNTEAFF. Here the CDR3 DNA reads TGCGCCAGTCGCCCTTCAGTCACGAACACTGAAGCTTTCTTT.

The genes are TRBV2 and TRBJ2-1; D gene ambiguous. Germline CDR1 and CDR2: SNHLY and FYNNEI. Trimming removed 4 bases at V and 9 bases at J, with 13 bases between. This CDR3 is 13 amino acids long. The DNA of the CDR3 is TGTGCCAGCAGTGCGTCTCGCCCGGGTGAGCAGTTCTTC. Amino acid sequence: CASSASRPGEQFF.

The gene calls are TRBV19 and TRBJ1-5, with D unclear. Germline V lookup: CDR1 LNHDA, CDR2 SQIVND (reference sequence). The CDR3 length is 14 residues. Trimming shortened V by 8 bases and J by 2 bases, and 13 bases separated the two germline ends. Written as DNA, the CDR3 is TGTGCCAGTGGAGATGACCGCGGCAATCAGCCCCAGCATTTT. Translating it yields CASGDDRGNQPQHF.

The chain recombines TRBV11-2 with TRBJ2-3; 7 bases agree with TRBD1. Germline CDR1 SGHAT, CDR2 FQNNGV. With V trimmed by 0 bases and J by 3 bases, 0 bases remained unmatched. The CDR3 has 14 amino acids. In nucleotides, the CDR3 is TGTGCCAGCAGCTTAGACAGGGGGACAGATACGCAGTATTTT. Its translation: CASSLDRGTDTQYF.

The gene calls are TRBV10-3 and TRBJ1-1; 11 bases align to TRBD1. This CDR3 is built from 15 residues. CDR1 is ENHRY, CDR2 SYGVKD, per germline. J was trimmed by 3 bases and V by 6 bases; bases with no gene match: 6. DNA of the CDR3: TGTGCCATCAGGCCAGGACAGGGGGCCCACACTGAAGCTTTCTTT. Encoded protein: CAIRPGQGAHTEAFF.

CDR3 residues: CASSQDRYTGELFF. DNA for the CDR3: TGCGCCAGCAGCCAAGATCGGTACACCGGGGAGCTGTTTTTT. The chain uses TRBV4-3 and TRBJ2-2; D is uncertain. CDR1 and CDR2 (germline): LGHNA, YSLEER. The V and J ends lost 0 bases and 3 bases respectively, with 5 bases between them. This CDR3 comprises 14 residues.

The table lists this clone with a count of one. J is TRBJ1-1 and V is TRBV3-1 (or the pseudogene TRBV3-2), with D possibly matching TRBD1 (5 bases). Germline V CDR1 and CDR2: LGHDT, YNNKEL (reference sequence). The V end was cut by 0 bases, the J end by 4 bases, with 12 bases between. CDR3 size: 15 residues. CDR3 protein: CASSQDQGHGTEAFF. In DNA form, the CDR3 reads TGTGCCAGCAGCCAAGATCAGGGTCATGGCACTGAAGCTTTCTTT.

Comments on this clone: This sample includes further DNA sequences coding for the same CDR3. The V and J genes are TRBV9 and TRBJ2-7; perhaps TRBD2 as D (5 bases). CDR1 is SGDLS and CDR2 is YYNGEE in the germline V gene. CDR3 size: 14 residues. The V and J ends lost 0 bases and 6 bases respectively, with 13 bases between them. The CDR3 sequence is CASSVGLAGGEQYF. CDR3 bases: TGTGCCAGCAGCGTAGGTCTAGCTGGAGGCGAGCAGTACTTC.

The V call is TRBV10-1, the J call TRBJ1-3, with D unresolved. The CDR3 extends over 15 amino acids. Between the trimmed V and J ends, which lost 6 bases and 0 bases, there was a span of 12 bases. Germline V gene lookup returns CDR1 WNHNN and CDR2 SYGVQD (reference sequence). CDR3 nucleotides: TGCGCCAGCAGCCTACTTGAGAGCTCTGGAAACACCATATATTTT. Encoded protein: CASSLLESSGNTIYF.

The CDR3 sequence is CAWSAAGQGMDEKLFF. For the CDR3, the DNA is TGTGCCTGGAGTGCTGCGGGACAGGGTATGGATGAAAAACTGTTTTTT. V and J are TRBV30 and TRBJ1-4, with TRBD1 matching 9 bases. V lost 1 base to trimming and J lost 6 bases; unmatched junction nucleotides: 9. Germline CDR1 and CDR2: GTSNPN and SVGIG (reference sequence). This CDR3 is built from 16 residues.

The genes are TRBV29-1 and TRBJ1-6; no clear D gene. V was shortened by 7 bases and J by 0 bases, with 10 bases between the two germline ends. The CDR3 covers 14 residues. Germline V lookup: CDR1 SQVTM, CDR2 ANQGSEA. The CDR3 reads CSATFSSYNSPLHF. The CDR3, as DNA: TGCAGCGCCACTTTTAGCTCCTATAATTCACCCCTCCACTTT. Full variable domain (rest looked up from reference TRBV29-1 and TRBJ1-6): SAVISQKPSRDICQRGTSLTIQCQVDSQVTMMFWYRQQPGQSLTLIATANQGSEATYESGFVIDKFPISRPNLTFSTLTVSNMSPEDSSIYLCSATFSSYNSPLHFGNGTRLTVT.

This chain links TRBV3-1 (or the pseudogene TRBV3-2) with TRBJ1-3; D remains ambiguous. The V gene's germline CDR1 is LGHDT and CDR2 YNNKEL (reference sequence). Deletions cut 0 bases from V and 1 base from J, with 10 bases between. This CDR3 has 16 residues. CDR3 bases: TGTGCCAGCAGCCAAGATCGTCGAGGGTCTGGAAACACCATATATTTT. Translation: CASSQDRRGSGNTIYF.

The V call is TRBV5-1, the J call TRBJ2-1; maybe TRBD2 (6 bases). The germline V gene has CDR1 SGHRS and CDR2 YFSETQ. The CDR3 totals 16 residues. With 4 bases removed from V and 1 base from J, the gap between germline ends came to 15 bases. The DNA of the CDR3 is TGCGCCAGCAGCCGAAGGAGGGGAGGATCCTACAATGAGCAGTTCTTC. Protein: CASSRRRGGSYNEQFF.

The V and J genes are TRBV5-4 and TRBJ2-5; 10 bases fit TRBD2. The germline gives CDR1 SGHNT, CDR2 YYREEE (reference sequence). Germline trimming cut 2 bases from V and 0 bases from J; bases unmatched to any gene: 1. CDR3 length equals 15 residues. This chain's CDR3 is CASSLGLADQETQYF. In DNA, the CDR3 is TGTGCCAGCAGCTTAGGACTAGCGGACCAAGAGACCCAGTACTTC.

This chain connects TRBV19 to TRBJ2-1; 8 bases agree with TRBD1. The CDR3 spans 14 residues. CDR1 is LNHDA, CDR2 SQIVND, per germline (reference sequence). Trimming removed 6 bases from V and 5 bases from J; junction bases left unmatched: 6. CDR3 protein: CASSPGTGNNEQFF. The CDR3 DNA reads TGTGCCAGTAGCCCCGGGACAGGCAACAATGAGCAGTTCTTC. The full variable domain, in which reference TRBV19 and TRBJ2-1 provide the parts outside the CDR3, is DGGITQSPKYLFRKEGQNVTLSCEQNLNHDAMYWYRQDPGQGLRLIYYSQIVNDFQKGDIAEGYSVSREKKESFPLTVTSAQKNPTAFYLCASSPGTGNNEQFFGPGTRLTVL.

About this clone itself: Sequence at one end of the junction differs from germline and may be a read error. This chain links TRBV4-2 with TRBJ2-7; 7 bases fit TRBD2. This CDR3 region has 15 residues. Germline V gene lookup returns CDR1 LGHNA and CDR2 YNFKEQ. The CDR3 here is CASSPTSESSSEQYF. DNA for the CDR3: TGTGCCAGCAGCCCCACTAGCGAATCTTCCTCCGAGCAGTACTTC.

The chain employs TRBV5-6 and TRBJ2-6; D is perhaps TRBD2 (5 bases). Trimming stripped 1 base from V and 3 bases from J, with 8 bases between. The CDR3 spans 15 residues. Germline-derived CDR1 and CDR2 are SGHDT and YYEEEE. CDR3 sequence reads: CASSLMGVGANVLTF. The CDR3 DNA is TGTGCCAGCAGCTTGATGGGAGTTGGGGCCAACGTCCTGACTTTC.

This sequence joins TRBV5-1 and TRBJ2-7; 7 nucleotides agree with TRBD2. The CDR3 consists of 16 residues. CDR1 is SGHRS, CDR2 YFSETQ, per germline. V shed 0 bases and J 0 bases; nucleotides not matched to a gene: 6. The CDR3 sequence: CASSLGSRDYSYEQYF. As DNA, the CDR3 is TGCGCCAGCAGCTTGGGGTCGCGGGACTACTCCTACGAGCAGTACTTC.

This rearrangement joins TRBV20-1 to TRBJ1-6, with D maybe TRBD1 (5 bases). V was pared by 2 bases and J by 11 bases, with 7 bases between. The CDR3 length is 11 residues. The germline gives CDR1 DFQATT, CDR2 SNEGSKA (reference sequence). The CDR3, as DNA: TGCAGTGCTAGACAGGGAACACCCCTCCACTTT. This gives the protein CSARQGTPLHF.

The V call is TRBV19, the J call TRBJ1-5; D remains unclear. The CDR3 length is 15 residues. Germline V CDR1 and CDR2: LNHDA, SQIVND (reference sequence). Deletions cut 3 bases from V and 3 bases from J, with 12 bases between. DNA for the CDR3: TGTGCCAGTAGTATCGGGAGGAAGCCCAATCAGCCCCAGCATTTT. Its protein is CASSIGRKPNQPQHF.

V usage is TRBV19 and J usage is TRBJ2-7, with 7 bases aligning to TRBD1. This CDR3 comprises 15 residues. The germline CDR1 and CDR2 sequences are LNHDA and SQIVND (reference sequence). Trimming removed 7 bases from V and 3 bases from J; junction bases left unmatched: 12. The CDR3 loop reads CASIPRGQFYYEQYF. CDR3 coding DNA: TGTGCCAGTATTCCTAGGGGGCAGTTTTACTACGAGCAGTACTTC.